Listed below are T cell receptor beta chains from one sample, sequenced in a study of blood T cell repertoires in COVID-19. The data were produced by immunoSEQ multiplex PCR, yet TCRdb's version contains in-frame clones alone and is incomplete. The sample records roughly 170,000 clones, roughly 85% being singletons. The sequenced sample was peripheral blood. All receptors come from a woman in her fifties or sixties with COVID-19, enrolled during active disease. Each CDR3 is given without its conserved first and last residue. Size is omitted from some rows. Given values are once, few, many or a class for expanded clones.

clone size	V gene	J gene	CDR3 protein
NA	TRBV7-3	TRBJ2-2	ASSLGASGGLNTGELF
NA	TRBV28	TRBJ1-4	ASTSPVPGGEKLF
once	TRBV2	TRBJ1-4	ASSRTGGDEKLF
NA	TRBV5-1	TRBJ2-3	ASSLKAGGTDTQY
NA	TRBV5-4	TRBJ2-2	ASSFSTQGFPGELF
NA	TRBV2	TRBJ1-5	ASSDEAGYSNQPQH
NA	TRBV5-3	TRBJ1-5	ARSGRGNQPQH
NA	TRBV25-1	TRBJ2-7	ASSGTGEKLHEQY
NA	TRBV6-5	TRBJ2-7	ASSQQAGGNYEQY
NA	TRBV5-6	TRBJ1-2	ASSFGDREYT
NA	TRBV2	TRBJ1-2	ASSEDRNGGYGYT
NA	TRBV9	TRBJ2-5	ASSARERVGETQY
NA	TRBV19	TRBJ1-5	ASSRGVGGNQPQH
NA	TRBV13	TRBJ2-3	ASSLLGGLGDTQY
NA	TRBV5-4	TRBJ2-7	ASSLERGTGSYEQY
NA	TRBV11-2	TRBJ1-2	ASSLEQVANYGYT
NA	TRBV3-1/TRBV3-2	TRBJ2-5	ASSHPGGGYNRETQY
NA	TRBV3-1/TRBV3-2	TRBJ1-3	ASSPSLLSGNTIY
once	TRBV5-6	TRBJ1-1	ASSPPTGEETEAF
NA	TRBV2	TRBJ1-3	ASDQGFSGNTIY
NA	TRBV27	TRBJ1-1	ASSSLASRNTEAF
NA	TRBV5-1	TRBJ2-5	ASTRGSGEGETQY
NA	TRBV30	TRBJ2-3	AWAGGGASTDTQY
once	TRBV10-3	TRBJ1-5	AISESGQGGQPQH
NA	TRBV7-3	TRBJ2-2	ASSLQGIGTGELF
few	TRBV3-1/TRBV3-2	TRBJ2-7	ASSHLRGANSYEQY
few	TRBV4-1	TRBJ1-4	ASTRLGVEKLF
NA	TRBV5-4	TRBJ1-4	ASSLEPATNEKLF
NA	TRBV10-3	TRBJ2-2	AISDERVNTGELF
few	TRBV6-5	TRBJ2-7	ASSYSTQGNEQY
NA	TRBV28	TRBJ2-7	ASSTTGTSYEQY
NA	TRBV11-1	TRBJ2-7	ASSLDAGAYEQY
once	TRBV6-5	TRBJ2-7	ASSYEATSYEQY
few	TRBV5-1	TRBJ2-7	ASSPGSGLVYEQY
NA	TRBV7-2	TRBJ2-1	ASSLGEGTVNEQF
few	TRBV27	TRBJ2-2	ASSEAGGHTGELF
NA	TRBV5-1	TRBJ2-5	ASSSTSGGQETQY
NA	TRBV3-1/TRBV3-2	TRBJ1-6	ASSPRDSRDSPLH
NA	TRBV9	TRBJ2-1	ASSAVAGVSYNEQF
NA	TRBV9	TRBJ2-3	ASSVPLAGTDTQY
NA	TRBV7-9	TRBJ1-1	ASNPARGTADEAF
NA	TRBV6-2/TRBV6-3	TRBJ1-6	ASSYVGVVYNSPLH
NA	TRBV30	TRBJ2-7	AWSVLDTYEQY
NA	TRBV3-1/TRBV3-2	TRBJ1-2	ASSYYRDRYT
NA	TRBV6-2/TRBV6-3	TRBJ2-2	ASSPSSGVPGELF
NA	TRBV5-6	TRBJ1-5	ASSLTAPYSNQPQH
few	TRBV10-1	TRBJ2-3	ASSPTGTTQY
NA	TRBV25-1	TRBJ2-3	ASKGQTTDTQY
NA	TRBV10-3	TRBJ2-2	AISEPGDFRTGELF